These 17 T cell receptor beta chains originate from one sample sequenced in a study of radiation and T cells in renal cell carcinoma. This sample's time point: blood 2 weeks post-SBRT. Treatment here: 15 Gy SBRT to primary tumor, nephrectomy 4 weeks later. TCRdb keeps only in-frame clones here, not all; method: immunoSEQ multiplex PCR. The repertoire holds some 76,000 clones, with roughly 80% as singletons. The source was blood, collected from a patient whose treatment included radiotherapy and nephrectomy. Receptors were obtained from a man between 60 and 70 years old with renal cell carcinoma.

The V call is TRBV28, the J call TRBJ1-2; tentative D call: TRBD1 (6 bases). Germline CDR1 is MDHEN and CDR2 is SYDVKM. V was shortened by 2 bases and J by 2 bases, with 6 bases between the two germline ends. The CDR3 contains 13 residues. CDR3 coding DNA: TGTGCCAGCAGTTTAACAGGGAACTATGGCTACACCTTC. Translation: CASSLTGNYGYTF.

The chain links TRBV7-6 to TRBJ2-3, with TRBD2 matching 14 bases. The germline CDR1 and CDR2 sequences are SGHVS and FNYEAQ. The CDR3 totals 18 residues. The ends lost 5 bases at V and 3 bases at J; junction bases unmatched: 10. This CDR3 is CASSKAGTSGRRTDTQYF. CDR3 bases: TGTGCCAGCAGCAAGGCCGGGACTAGCGGGAGAAGGACAGATACGCAGTATTTT.

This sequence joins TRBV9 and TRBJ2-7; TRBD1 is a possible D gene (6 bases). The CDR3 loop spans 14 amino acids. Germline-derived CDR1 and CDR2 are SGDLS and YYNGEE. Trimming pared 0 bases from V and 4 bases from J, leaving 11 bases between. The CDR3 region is CASSVGQALYEQYF. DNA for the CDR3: TGTGCCAGCAGCGTAGGACAGGCTCTTTACGAGCAGTACTTC.

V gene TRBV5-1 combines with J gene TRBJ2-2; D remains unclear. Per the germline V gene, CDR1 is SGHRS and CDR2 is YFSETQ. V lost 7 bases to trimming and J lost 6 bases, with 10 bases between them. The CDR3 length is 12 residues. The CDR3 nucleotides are TGCGCCAGCCAACCGGGCGCCGGGGAGCTGTTTTTT. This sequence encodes CASQPGAGELFF.

The CDR3 region has the DNA TGTGCCAGCAGCCAGCCCGGGGGCGAGACTGAAGCTTTCTTT. Its translation: CASSQPGGETEAFF. The J gene is TRBJ1-1, the V gene TRBV4-2, with D possibly being TRBD1 (6 bases). V was cut by 3 bases and J by 5 bases, with 13 bases left in between. CDR1 and CDR2 from the germline V gene are LGHNA and YNFKEQ. The CDR3 consists of 14 residues.

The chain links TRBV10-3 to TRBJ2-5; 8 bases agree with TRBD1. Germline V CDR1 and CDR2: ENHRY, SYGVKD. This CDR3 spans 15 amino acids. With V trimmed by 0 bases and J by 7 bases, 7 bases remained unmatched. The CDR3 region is CAISESRTGGATQYF. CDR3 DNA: TGTGCCATCAGTGAGTCGCGAACAGGGGGTGCGACCCAGTACTTC.

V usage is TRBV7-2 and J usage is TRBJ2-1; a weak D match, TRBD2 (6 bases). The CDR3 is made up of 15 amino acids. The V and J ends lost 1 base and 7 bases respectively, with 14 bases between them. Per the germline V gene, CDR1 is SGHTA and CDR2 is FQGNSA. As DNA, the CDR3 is TGTGCCAGCAGCTTAGGACTAGTTAGTGGGAATGAGCAGTTCTTC. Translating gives CASSLGLVSGNEQFF.

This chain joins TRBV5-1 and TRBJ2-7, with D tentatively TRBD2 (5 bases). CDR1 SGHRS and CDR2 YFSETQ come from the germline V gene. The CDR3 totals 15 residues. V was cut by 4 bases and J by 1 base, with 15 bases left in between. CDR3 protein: CASSPQGGHSYEQYF. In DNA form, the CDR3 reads TGCGCCAGCAGCCCACAAGGAGGCCATTCCTACGAGCAGTACTTC.

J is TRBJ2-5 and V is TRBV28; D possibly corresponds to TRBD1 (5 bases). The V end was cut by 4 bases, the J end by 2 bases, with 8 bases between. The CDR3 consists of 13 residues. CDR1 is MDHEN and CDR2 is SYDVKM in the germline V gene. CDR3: CASSSGFQETQYF. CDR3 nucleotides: TGTGCCAGCAGTTCAGGGTTTCAAGAGACCCAGTACTTC. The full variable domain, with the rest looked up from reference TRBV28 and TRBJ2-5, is DVKVTQSSRYLVKRTGEKVFLECVQDMDHENMFWYRQDPGLGLRLIYFSYDVKMKEKGDIPEGYSVSREKKERFSLILESASTNQTSMYLCASSSGFQETQYFGPGTRLLVL.

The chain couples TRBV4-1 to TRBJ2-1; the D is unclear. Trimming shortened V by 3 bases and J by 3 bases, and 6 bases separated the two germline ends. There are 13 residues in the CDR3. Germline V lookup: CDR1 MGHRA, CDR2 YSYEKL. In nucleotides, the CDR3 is TGCGCCAGCAGCCAGCGAAACTACAATGAGCAGTTCTTC. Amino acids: CASSQRNYNEQFF.

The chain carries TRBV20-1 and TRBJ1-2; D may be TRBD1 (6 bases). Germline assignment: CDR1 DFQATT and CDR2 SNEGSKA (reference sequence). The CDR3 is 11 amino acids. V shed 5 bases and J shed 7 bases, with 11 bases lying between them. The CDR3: CSAPGGGGYTF. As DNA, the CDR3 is TGCAGTGCTCCCGGGGGCGGTGGCTACACCTTC.

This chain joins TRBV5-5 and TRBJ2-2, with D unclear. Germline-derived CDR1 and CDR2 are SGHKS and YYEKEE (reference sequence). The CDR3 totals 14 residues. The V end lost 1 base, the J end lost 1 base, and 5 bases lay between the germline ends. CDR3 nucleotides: TGTGCCAGCAGCTTGTCCCTGAACACCGGGGAGCTGTTTTTT. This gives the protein CASSLSLNTGELFF.

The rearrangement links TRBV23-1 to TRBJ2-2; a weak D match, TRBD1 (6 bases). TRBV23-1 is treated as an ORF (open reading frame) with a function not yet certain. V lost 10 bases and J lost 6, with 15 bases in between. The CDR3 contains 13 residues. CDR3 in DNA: TGCGCCACTCAGGGGTGTATGGCCGGGGAGCTGTTTTTT. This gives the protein CATQGCMAGELFF.

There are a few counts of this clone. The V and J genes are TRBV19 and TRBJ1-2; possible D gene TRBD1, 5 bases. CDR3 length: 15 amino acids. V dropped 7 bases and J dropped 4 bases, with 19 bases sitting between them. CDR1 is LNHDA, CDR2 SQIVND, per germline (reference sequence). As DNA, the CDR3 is TGTGCCAGTACCCTAGACCCTTCCGGGGGCTATGGCTACACCTTC. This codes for CASTLDPSGGYGYTF. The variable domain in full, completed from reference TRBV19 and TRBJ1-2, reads DGGITQSPKYLFRKEGQNVTLSCEQNLNHDAMYWYRQDPGQGLRLIYYSQIVNDFQKGDIAEGYSVSREKKESFPLTVTSAQKNPTAFYLCASTLDPSGGYGYTFGSGTRLTVV.

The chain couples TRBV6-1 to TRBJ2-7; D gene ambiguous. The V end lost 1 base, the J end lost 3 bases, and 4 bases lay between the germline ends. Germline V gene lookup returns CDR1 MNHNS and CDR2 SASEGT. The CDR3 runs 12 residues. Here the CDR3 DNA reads TGTGCCAGCAGTGAAGAGATCTACGAGCAGTACTTC. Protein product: CASSEEIYEQYF.

CDR3 DNA sequence: TGTGCCAGCAGCTTGGAGGGGTATAGGGGTAACAGCTACGAGCAGTACTTC. Its protein is CASSLEGYRGNSYEQYF. The chain carries TRBV5-6 and TRBJ2-7; perhaps TRBD1 as D (5 bases). The CDR3 consists of 17 residues. CDR1 SGHDT and CDR2 YYEEEE come from the germline V gene. With 0 bases removed from V and 3 bases from J, the gap between germline ends came to 19 bases.

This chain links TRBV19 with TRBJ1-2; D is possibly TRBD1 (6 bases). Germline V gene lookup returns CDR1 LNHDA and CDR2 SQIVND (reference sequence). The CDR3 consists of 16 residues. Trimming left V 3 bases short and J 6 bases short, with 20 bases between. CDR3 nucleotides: TGTGCCAGTAGTATTGATTCCGGGACACCCAAAGATGGCTACACCTTC. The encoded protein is CASSIDSGTPKDGYTF.